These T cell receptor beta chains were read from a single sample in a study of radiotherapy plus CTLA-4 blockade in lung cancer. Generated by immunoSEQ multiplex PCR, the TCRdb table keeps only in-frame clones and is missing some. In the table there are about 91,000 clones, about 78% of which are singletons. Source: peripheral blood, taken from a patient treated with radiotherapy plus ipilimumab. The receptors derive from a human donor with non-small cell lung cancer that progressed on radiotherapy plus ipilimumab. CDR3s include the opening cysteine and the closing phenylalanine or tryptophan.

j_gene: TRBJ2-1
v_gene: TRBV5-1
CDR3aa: CASSLTTGTLYNEQFF

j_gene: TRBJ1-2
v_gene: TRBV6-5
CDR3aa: CASSHMGTDGYTF

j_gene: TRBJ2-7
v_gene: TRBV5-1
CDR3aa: CASSLALGGGGGNEQYF

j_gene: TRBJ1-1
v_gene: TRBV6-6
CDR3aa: CASSLAGVNTEAFF

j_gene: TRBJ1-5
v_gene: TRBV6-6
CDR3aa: CASVDVRNNQPQHF

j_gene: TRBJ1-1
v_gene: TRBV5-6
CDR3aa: CASSLVVRGTEAFF

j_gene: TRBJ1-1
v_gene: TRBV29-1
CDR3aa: CSVVPGSTEAFF

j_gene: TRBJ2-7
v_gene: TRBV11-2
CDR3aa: CASSLGRPYEQYF

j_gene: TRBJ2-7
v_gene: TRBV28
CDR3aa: CASGPYPYEQYF

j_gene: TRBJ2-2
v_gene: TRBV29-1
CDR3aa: CSVGSNTGELFF